This is a list of T cell receptor beta chains from one sample in a study of shared clonotypes between healthy human individuals. Clones were sequenced by immunoSEQ multiplex PCR, and TCRdb holds only the in-frame ones, with some missing. This table has some 2,000,000 clones, about 95% appearing once. The sequencing input was naive CD8+ T cells sorted from blood. The receptors were sampled from a man aged 18 to 35 in good health. The CDR3 runs from the conserved cysteine through the conserved F or W. D genes are given only for firm matches. Not every row has a clone size; where given, it reads once, few, many or a size class.

CASSTGTGTYGYTF	TGCGCCAGCAGCACCGGGACAGGGACCTATGGCTACACCTTC	TRBD1	-	TRBV5-1	TRBJ1-2
CASSERRGPSVYGYTF	TGTGCCAGCAGTGAAAGACGGGGACCGAGTGTATATGGCTACACCTTC	-	once	TRBV6-1	TRBJ1-2
CASNPRQGNQPQHF	TGTGCCAGCAACCCCAGACAGGGAAATCAGCCCCAGCATTTT	TRBD1	once	TRBV28	TRBJ1-5
CSGRGDTGELFF	TGCAGCGGGAGGGGGGACACCGGGGAGCTGTTTTTT	-	-	TRBV29-1	TRBJ2-2
CASSHSGLTNTEAFF	TGTGCCAGCAGCCACTCTGGGCTCACGAACACTGAAGCTTTCTTT	-	once	TRBV14	TRBJ1-1
CASSFLPRGFGYTF	TGTGCCAGCAGTTTCCTACCACGGGGATTCGGCTACACCTTC	-	-	TRBV6-5	TRBJ1-2
CASSLFPSVTDTQYF	TGTGCCAGCAGCTTATTCCCATCAGTCACAGATACGCAGTATTTT	-	-	TRBV7-8	TRBJ2-3
CASSPGQGRDEQFF	TGTGCCAGCAGCCCAGGACAGGGACGAGATGAGCAGTTCTTC	TRBD1	-	TRBV9	TRBJ2-1
CASSSLDVEAFF	TGTGCCAGCAGCTCCCTCGACGTTGAAGCTTTCTTT	-	-	TRBV5-6	TRBJ1-1
CASSFALGTSANEQFF	TGTGCCAGCAGCTTTGCCTTAGGGACTAGTGCCAATGAGCAGTTCTTC	TRBD2	-	TRBV5-6	TRBJ2-1
CASRYVPGQGGEQFF	TGTGCCAGCAGGTACGTCCCGGGACAGGGGGGTGAGCAGTTCTTC	TRBD1	-	TRBV28	TRBJ2-1
CASSIQGPGTEAFF	TGTGCCAGTAGTATCCAGGGGCCCGGAACTGAAGCTTTCTTT	-	-	TRBV19	TRBJ1-1
CASSPHLGGANYGYTF	TGTGCCAGCAGCCCGCATTTGGGGGGAGCTAACTATGGCTACACCTTC	-	-	TRBV28	TRBJ1-2
CASSEHLSNTGTGDELFF	TGTGCCAGCAGTGAACATTTATCCAATACGGGAACGGGAGACGAACTGTTTTTT	-	-	TRBV6-1	TRBJ1-4
CASSSDSYEQYF	TGTGCCAGCAGTTCGGACTCCTACGAGCAGTACTTC	-	-	TRBV28	TRBJ2-7
CASSFGQAEQYF	TGTGCCAGTAGTTTCGGACAGGCCGAGCAGTACTTC	TRBD1	once	TRBV19	TRBJ2-7
CASSSTRTGLVGNTIYF	TGTGCCAGCAGTTCCACCAGGACAGGGTTAGTTGGAAACACCATATATTTT	TRBD1	-	TRBV28	TRBJ1-3
CASSPLGQEGGYTF	TGTGCCAGCAGTCCCCTTGGACAGGAGGGTGGCTACACCTTC	TRBD1	-	TRBV28	TRBJ1-2
CASSLEGRPYEQYF	TGCGCCAGCAGCTTGGAGGGGAGACCCTACGAGCAGTACTTC	-	-	TRBV5-1	TRBJ2-7
CASSGTSSYEQYF	TGCGCCAGCAGCGGGACATCTTCCTACGAGCAGTACTTC	-	-	TRBV4-1	TRBJ2-7
CASTTSGGRTDTQYF	TGTGCCAGCACCACTAGCGGGGGGCGCACAGATACGCAGTATTTT	TRBD2	once	TRBV7-2	TRBJ2-3
CASSTLVRQGTDTQYF	TGTGCCAGCAGCACCCTAGTTCGACAGGGTACAGATACGCAGTATTTT	TRBD1	-	TRBV7-6	TRBJ2-3
CASSSSGTSYEQYF	TGTGCCAGCAGTTCTAGCGGCACTTCCTACGAGCAGTACTTC	TRBD2	-	TRBV7-9	TRBJ2-7
CASSQFTGQGGETQYF	TGTGCCAGCAGCCAATTCACGGGACAGGGTGGCGAGACCCAGTACTTC	TRBD1	-	TRBV7-9	TRBJ2-5
CASCPGPGLGYGYTF	TGTGCCAGCTGCCCGGGGCCCGGCCTAGGGTATGGCTACACCTTC	-	-	TRBV2	TRBJ1-2
CASASGGPFQETQYF	TGTGCCAGCGCTAGCGGGGGCCCCTTCCAAGAGACCCAGTACTTC	TRBD2	-	TRBV9	TRBJ2-5
CASSLNVYNEQFF	TGTGCCAGCAGCTTAAATGTGTACAATGAGCAGTTCTTC	-	-	TRBV7-3	TRBJ2-1
CASRPRGTYEQYF	TGTGCCAGTAGACCCCGGGGGACCTACGAGCAGTACTTC	-	-	TRBV19	TRBJ2-7
CASSLAQGATEAFF	TGTGCCAGCAGCTTAGCACAGGGGGCGACTGAAGCTTTCTTT	TRBD1	-	TRBV11-2	TRBJ1-1
CASSPSLSEGRGGELFF	TGTGCCAGCAGCCCGTCCCTTTCAGAGGGGCGCGGCGGGGAGCTGTTTTTT	-	-	TRBV5-6	TRBJ2-2
CASSGGTAYGYTF	TGTGCCAGTAGCGGAGGGACAGCTTATGGCTACACCTTC	TRBD1	-	TRBV19	TRBJ1-2
CASTQAGVAYNEQFF	TGTGCCAGCACCCAAGCGGGAGTAGCCTACAATGAGCAGTTCTTC	TRBD2	-	TRBV2	TRBJ2-1
CASSELSGFTEAFF	TGTGCCAGCAGTGAGTTGTCCGGTTTCACTGAAGCTTTCTTT	-	once	TRBV6-1	TRBJ1-1
CAWSATTGDQPQHF	TGTGCCTGGAGTGCCACGACAGGGGATCAGCCCCAGCATTTT	TRBD1	-	TRBV30	TRBJ1-5
CASSESGPKGYSNQPQHF	TGTGCCAGCAGTGAAAGCGGACCCAAGGGATACAGCAATCAGCCCCAGCATTTT	-	-	TRBV6-1	TRBJ1-5
CASTPGQAGNQPQHF	TGCGCCAGCACCCCGGGACAGGCAGGCAATCAGCCCCAGCATTTT	TRBD1	-	TRBV10-1	TRBJ1-5
CASSLSEGSDEQYF	TGTGCCAGCAGCTTATCGGAGGGTTCCGACGAGCAGTACTTC	-	-	TRBV13	TRBJ2-7
CASSPGTWANEQFF	TGTGCCAGCAGCCCAGGGACGTGGGCGAATGAGCAGTTCTTC	-	-	TRBV4-2	TRBJ2-1
CASSLDHYLNEQFF	TGTGCCAGCAGCTTAGACCATTACCTCAATGAGCAGTTCTTC	-	-	TRBV7-3	TRBJ2-1
CASRYGLLSGEDNEQFF	TGCGCCAGCAGATACGGGCTCCTATCGGGAGAAGACAATGAGCAGTTCTTC	-	-	TRBV5-1	TRBJ2-1
CASSQAGTENTEAFF	TGTGCCAGCAGCCAAGCGGGGACGGAGAACACTGAAGCTTTCTTT	-	-	TRBV4-2	TRBJ1-1
CASIEYNEQFF	TGTGCCAGCATCGAATACAATGAGCAGTTCTTC	-	-	TRBV6-1	TRBJ2-1
CASTQSGGTDTQYF	TGTGCCAGCACCCAGAGTGGGGGCACAGATACGCAGTATTTT	-	-	TRBV28	TRBJ2-3
CAWSTSTRGYGYTF	TGTGCCTGGAGTACCTCGACTCGGGGCTATGGCTACACCTTC	-	-	TRBV30	TRBJ1-2
CASSGFPGRVDNYGYTF	TGCGCCAGCAGCGGATTTCCCGGGAGGGTGGATAACTATGGCTACACCTTC	-	-	TRBV5-1	TRBJ1-2
CASSSYTPSTDTQYF	TGCGCCAGCAGCTCTTACACGCCTAGCACAGATACGCAGTATTTT	-	-	TRBV5-1	TRBJ2-3
CASSLTDITDSPLHF	TGCGCCAGCAGCCTCACTGACATTACGGATTCACCCCTCCACTTT	-	-	TRBV4-1	TRBJ1-6
CASSLAAYEQYF	TGTGCCAGCAGCTTAGCGGCGTACGAGCAGTACTTC	-	-	TRBV11-2	TRBJ2-7
CASSQTGGAYQPQHF	TGTGCCAGCAGTCAAACAGGGGGCGCATATCAGCCCCAGCATTTT	TRBD1	-	TRBV6-5	TRBJ1-5
CASSPGLARETQYF	TGTGCCAGCAGTCCGGGACTAGCCCGAGAGACCCAGTACTTC	TRBD2	-	TRBV27	TRBJ2-5
CASRPTEGLEQYF	TGCGCCAGCCGACCCACAGAAGGGCTCGAGCAGTACTTC	-	-	TRBV5-1	TRBJ2-7
CASSSLLSGGDEQYF	TGTGCCAGCAGTTCCCTCCTTTCGGGGGGAGACGAGCAGTACTTC	TRBD2	-	TRBV27	TRBJ2-7
CASSLLTDAYEQYF	TGTGCCAGCAGCTTGCTTACAGACGCCTACGAGCAGTACTTC	-	-	TRBV7-9	TRBJ2-7
CASSLRQGGEKLFF	TGTGCCAGCAGCTTAAGGCAGGGTGGTGAAAAACTGTTTTTT	-	-	TRBV5-6	TRBJ1-4